These T cell receptor beta chains were read from a single sample in a study of blood T cell repertoires in COVID-19. TCRdb keeps only in-frame clones here, not all; method: immunoSEQ multiplex PCR. Here the sample spans around 170,000 clones, 80% to 85% being singletons. Sequencing input: peripheral blood. These receptors were taken from a man aged 18 to 35 with active or convalescent COVID-19. The CDR3 runs from the conserved cysteine through the conserved F or W. A D gene is named only where the DNA matches it firmly. Some rows have no size entry. The others give once, few or many, or a class for an expanded clone.

d_gene: TRBD2
j_gene: TRBJ2-5
v_gene: TRBV10-3
abundance: NA
CDR3nt: TGTGCCATCTCCTCGGAGCCGAGTAGCGGGGGAAAAGAGACCCAGTACTTC
CDR3aa: CAISSEPSSGGKETQYF

d_gene: NA
j_gene: TRBJ2-1
v_gene: TRBV19
abundance: NA
CDR3nt: TGTGCCAGTAGTATTGGGGCAGGCTCCTACAATGAGCAGTTCTTC
CDR3aa: CASSIGAGSYNEQFF

d_gene: NA
j_gene: TRBJ2-7
v_gene: TRBV29-1
abundance: NA
CDR3nt: TGCAGCGTTGAAGTCCCTACGGTTAGCTCCTACGAGCAGTACTTC
CDR3aa: CSVEVPTVSSYEQYF

d_gene: NA
j_gene: TRBJ2-2
v_gene: TRBV4-3
abundance: NA
CDR3nt: TGCGCCAGCAGCCAAGATTTTAGCCCCGGGGAGCTGTTTTTT
CDR3aa: CASSQDFSPGELFF

d_gene: TRBD1
j_gene: TRBJ1-1
v_gene: TRBV5-1
abundance: NA
CDR3nt: TGCGCCAGCAGCCCGGGACAGAGGAACACTGAAGCTTTCTTT
CDR3aa: CASSPGQRNTEAFF

d_gene: NA
j_gene: TRBJ1-4
v_gene: TRBV28
abundance: NA
CDR3nt: TGTGCCAGCAGTTTAAGCGGGACGGCGGGTGAAAAACTGTTTTTT
CDR3aa: CASSLSGTAGEKLFF

d_gene: NA
j_gene: TRBJ2-7
v_gene: TRBV27
abundance: NA
CDR3nt: TGTGCCAGCAGTTCTTATCCCCGACAGATCTCCTACGAGCAGTACTTC
CDR3aa: CASSSYPRQISYEQYF

d_gene: NA
j_gene: TRBJ1-1
v_gene: TRBV12-3/TRBV12-4
abundance: NA
CDR3nt: TGTGCCAGCACCTTAGGGGGAGCGACTGAAGCTTTCTTT
CDR3aa: CASTLGGATEAFF

d_gene: TRBD2
j_gene: TRBJ2-1
v_gene: TRBV7-2
abundance: NA
CDR3nt: TGTGCCAGCAGCCCTACTAGCGGGAGCTCCTACAATGAGCAGTTCTTC
CDR3aa: CASSPTSGSSYNEQFF

d_gene: NA
j_gene: TRBJ2-3
v_gene: TRBV7-8
abundance: NA
CDR3nt: TGTGCCAGCAGCTTACGAGGGAGCACAGATACGCAGTATTTT
CDR3aa: CASSLRGSTDTQYF

d_gene: NA
j_gene: TRBJ2-7
v_gene: TRBV6-2/TRBV6-3
abundance: few
CDR3nt: TGTGCCAGCAGTTTAATCGGGGGACACGAGCAGTACTTC
CDR3aa: CASSLIGGHEQYF

d_gene: NA
j_gene: TRBJ1-1
v_gene: TRBV6-5
abundance: NA
CDR3nt: TGTGCCAGCAGTTCATATACAGGGCACACTGAAGCTTTCTTT
CDR3aa: CASSSYTGHTEAFF

d_gene: TRBD1
j_gene: TRBJ1-2
v_gene: TRBV6-1
abundance: NA
CDR3nt: TGTGCCAGCAGTGAAGCAGAGACAGGGATCGCGGTAATGGGAGGCTACACCTTC
CDR3aa: CASSEAETGIAVMGGYTF

d_gene: TRBD1
j_gene: TRBJ2-7
v_gene: TRBV20-1
abundance: NA
CDR3nt: TGCAGTGCTAGTCAATCAGGGGGCGATCATGGACAGTACTTC
CDR3aa: CSASQSGGDHGQYF

d_gene: TRBD1
j_gene: TRBJ1-2
v_gene: TRBV13
abundance: NA
CDR3nt: TGTGCCAGCAGCTATGGCGACCCGGGACAGTGGACGGATGGCTACACCTTC
CDR3aa: CASSYGDPGQWTDGYTF

d_gene: NA
j_gene: TRBJ2-1
v_gene: TRBV2
abundance: NA
CDR3nt: TGTGCCAGCAGTGAAGCGGGGGGAAGATGGGGACTGATCTCCTACAATGAGCAGTTCTTC
CDR3aa: CASSEAGGRWGLISYNEQFF

d_gene: NA
j_gene: TRBJ1-5
v_gene: TRBV5-6
abundance: once
CDR3nt: TGTGCCAGCAGCTTGTCCCGGGGTATGGTGAATCAGCCCCAGCATTTT
CDR3aa: CASSLSRGMVNQPQHF

d_gene: TRBD2
j_gene: TRBJ2-5
v_gene: TRBV11-2
abundance: NA
CDR3nt: TGTGCCAGCAACATGGGACTAGCGGGGCAAGAGACCCAGTACTTC
CDR3aa: CASNMGLAGQETQYF

d_gene: TRBD2
j_gene: TRBJ2-3
v_gene: TRBV10-3
abundance: NA
CDR3nt: TGTGCCATCAGCGATAGCGGGGGCGTGACAGATACGCAGTATTTT
CDR3aa: CAISDSGGVTDTQYF

d_gene: TRBD2
j_gene: TRBJ2-5
v_gene: TRBV6-1
abundance: NA
CDR3nt: TGTGCCAGCAGTGCCCAACCCCAGATAGCGGGGTACCAAGAGACCCAGTACTTC
CDR3aa: CASSAQPQIAGYQETQYF

d_gene: NA
j_gene: TRBJ1-2
v_gene: TRBV3-1/TRBV3-2
abundance: NA
CDR3nt: TGTGCCAGCAGCCAAGATAGCCGCTATGGCTACACCTTC
CDR3aa: CASSQDSRYGYTF

d_gene: TRBD2
j_gene: TRBJ2-7
v_gene: TRBV11-3
abundance: NA
CDR3nt: TGTGCCAGCAGCTTATCTGGCGGGAGTCAGGGCGAGCAGTACTTC
CDR3aa: CASSLSGGSQGEQYF

d_gene: TRBD1
j_gene: TRBJ2-7
v_gene: TRBV5-1
abundance: NA
CDR3nt: TGCGCCAGCAGCTGGGGACAGTCCTACGAGCAGTACTTC
CDR3aa: CASSWGQSYEQYF

d_gene: TRBD1
j_gene: TRBJ2-7
v_gene: TRBV5-5
abundance: NA
CDR3nt: TGTGCCAGCAGCCGGGACAGCGCTACCTACGAGCAGTACTTC
CDR3aa: CASSRDSATYEQYF

d_gene: NA
j_gene: TRBJ2-5
v_gene: TRBV7-9
abundance: NA
CDR3nt: TGTGCCAGCAGCCTCGGACTCCTGGAGACCCAGTACTTC
CDR3aa: CASSLGLLETQYF

d_gene: TRBD2
j_gene: TRBJ2-1
v_gene: TRBV4-2
abundance: NA
CDR3nt: TGTGCCAGCAGCCAAGATGTCGGGACTAGCGGGAGGAATGAGCAGTTCTTC
CDR3aa: CASSQDVGTSGRNEQFF

d_gene: NA
j_gene: TRBJ1-6
v_gene: TRBV2
abundance: NA
CDR3nt: TGTGCCAGCAGTGACACAACGACCCAAACAGGCTCACCCCTCCACTTT
CDR3aa: CASSDTTTQTGSPLHF

d_gene: NA
j_gene: TRBJ1-2
v_gene: TRBV5-1
abundance: NA
CDR3nt: TGCGCCAGCAGCTTGAGTGGGGACACCTACTATGGCTACACCTTC
CDR3aa: CASSLSGDTYYGYTF

d_gene: NA
j_gene: TRBJ1-4
v_gene: TRBV2
abundance: few
CDR3nt: TGTGCCAGCAGTGGGGAGGGTGGCGACGAAAAACTGTTTTTT
CDR3aa: CASSGEGGDEKLFF

d_gene: NA
j_gene: TRBJ2-3
v_gene: TRBV28
abundance: NA
CDR3nt: TGTGCCCTCGGGCTAGCGAACACAGATACGCAGTATTTT
CDR3aa: CALGLANTDTQYF

d_gene: NA
j_gene: TRBJ2-5
v_gene: TRBV29-1
abundance: NA
CDR3nt: TGCAGCGTTTTCAGCCAGGGTCAAGAGACCCAGTACTTC
CDR3aa: CSVFSQGQETQYF

d_gene: NA
j_gene: TRBJ1-2
v_gene: TRBV6-5
abundance: NA
CDR3nt: TGTGCCAGCCGGGATAGGGCCTATGGCTACACCTTC
CDR3aa: CASRDRAYGYTF